This is a list of T cell receptor beta chains from one sample in a study of T cell responses to AZD1222 COVID-19 vaccine. The method was immunoSEQ multiplex PCR; TCRdb's version includes in-frame clones alone and lacks a portion of them. The data contain over 60,000 clones, about nine tenths of them singletons. Sequenced here: peripheral blood, sampled on day 0 of AZD1222 vaccination. Source of these receptors: an adult in good health. CDR3s include the opening cysteine and the closing phenylalanine or tryptophan. D genes are given only for firm matches. Size is stated for part of the rows, as once, few or many counts, or as a class when the clone is expanded.

J	V	size	D	CDR3	DNA
TRBJ2-2	TRBV2	.	.	CASSRSGGSTGELFF	TGTGCCAGCAGTCGGTCAGGGGGGAGCACCGGGGAGCTGTTTTTT
TRBJ2-3	TRBV7-2	.	.	CASSIRRPSTTDTQYF	TGTGCCAGCAGCATTCGGCGCCCCAGCACCACAGATACGCAGTATTTT
TRBJ2-2	TRBV6-1	.	.	CASSEIQSGELFF	TGTGCCAGCAGTGAAATCCAGTCCGGGGAGCTGTTTTTT
TRBJ2-7	TRBV11-2	.	.	CASSIKEEQYF	TGTGCCAGCAGCATCAAGGAAGAGCAGTACTTC
TRBJ1-5	TRBV6-5	.	.	CASSYDSGMMPQHF	TGTGCCAGCAGTTACGACAGCGGTATGATGCCCCAGCATTTT
TRBJ1-3	TRBV10-2	.	.	CASTGHINSGNTIYF	TGCGCCAGCACGGGACATATAAACTCTGGAAACACCATATATTTT
TRBJ1-2	TRBV12-3/TRBV12-4	.	.	CASSSPGGGYTF	TGTGCCAGCAGCTCCCCGGGGGGAGGCTACACCTTC
TRBJ1-1	TRBV11-3	.	.	CASSLSRNTEAFF	TGTGCCAGCAGCCTATCAAGGAACACTGAAGCTTTCTTT
TRBJ1-4	TRBV2	.	TRBD1	CASRIGRGQGEKLFF	TGTGCCAGCAGGATCGGAAGGGGGCAGGGTGAAAAACTGTTTTTT
TRBJ1-1	TRBV6-5	.	.	CASRGRDRDTEAFF	TGTGCCAGCAGGGGCCGGGATCGTGACACTGAAGCTTTCTTT
TRBJ1-1	TRBV9	.	.	CASSVAGGIGGTEAFF	TGTGCCAGCAGCGTAGCCGGAGGGATCGGGGGCACTGAAGCTTTCTTT
TRBJ2-1	TRBV5-4	.	TRBD2	CASSLRGGRYNEQFF	TGTGCCAGCAGCTTGCGGGGGGGGCGGTACAATGAGCAGTTCTTC
TRBJ1-1	TRBV6-6	once	.	CASSRQENTEAFF	TGTGCCAGCAGCCGACAGGAGAACACTGAAGCTTTCTTT
TRBJ1-5	TRBV6-5	.	.	CASSYSLGQDGWPQHF	TGTGCCAGCAGTTACTCCCTGGGCCAGGATGGTTGGCCCCAGCATTTT
TRBJ1-2	TRBV20-1	.	.	CSARDRSGYTF	TGCAGTGCTAGAGACAGGAGTGGCTACACCTTC
TRBJ1-2	TRBV19	.	TRBD1	CASSIFNVVAGTGENYGYTF	TGTGCCAGTAGTATCTTTAATGTTGTGGCCGGGACAGGGGAAAACTATGGCTACACCTTC
TRBJ1-1	TRBV19	.	TRBD1	CASSTLPGTGNTEAFF	TGTGCCAGTAGTACCCTTCCAGGGACAGGGAACACTGAAGCTTTCTTT
TRBJ2-3	TRBV3-1/TRBV3-2	.	.	CASSQFVLASTDTQYF	TGTGCCAGCAGCCAATTTGTCCTCGCCAGCACAGATACGCAGTATTTT
TRBJ1-2	TRBV10-2	.	.	CASSDQGLNGYTF	TGCGCCAGCAGTGACCAGGGTTTGAATGGCTACACCTTC
TRBJ1-5	TRBV6-5	.	.	CASSYGRSNNQPQHF	TGTGCCAGCAGTTACGGCAGATCCAACAATCAGCCCCAGCATTTT
TRBJ1-2	TRBV5-1	.	.	CASSLEGYGYTF	TGCGCCAGCAGCTTGGAAGGCTATGGCTACACCTTC
TRBJ1-2	TRBV11-3	.	TRBD1	CASSLTGGYGYTF	TGTGCCAGCAGCTTGACAGGGGGTTATGGCTACACCTTC
TRBJ1-2	TRBV30	.	TRBD1	CAWERSRDRFNNYGYTF	TGTGCCTGGGAGAGGTCCCGGGACAGATTTAATAACTATGGCTACACCTTC
TRBJ1-2	TRBV5-1	.	TRBD1	CASSFDRVDYGYTF	TGCGCCAGCAGCTTCGACAGGGTAGACTATGGCTACACCTTC
TRBJ1-6	TRBV5-1	few	.	CASSLIDPGLTNSPLHF	TGCGCCAGCAGCTTGATCGATCCGGGACTGACAAATTCACCCCTCCACTTT
TRBJ1-1	TRBV2	.	.	CASSPSRYAEAFF	TGTGCCAGCAGTCCGTCGAGGTATGCTGAAGCTTTCTTT
TRBJ2-6	TRBV9	.	TRBD1	CASSARDRISSSGANVLTF	TGTGCCAGCAGCGCCCGGGACAGGATATCTAGCTCTGGGGCCAACGTCCTGACTTTC
TRBJ2-7	TRBV4-3	few	.	CASSQAAGWEQYF	TGCGCCAGCAGCCAAGCTGCCGGTTGGGAGCAGTACTTC
TRBJ1-1	TRBV9	.	TRBD1	CASSSPGTDTEAFF	TGTGCCAGCAGCTCACCCGGGACAGATACTGAAGCTTTCTTT
TRBJ1-4	TRBV25-1	.	.	CASSAPLATNEKLFF	TGTGCCAGCAGTGCCCCTCTAGCAACTAATGAAAAACTGTTTTTT
TRBJ2-7	TRBV6-2/TRBV6-3	few	.	CASSYWTDYSYEQYF	TGTGCCAGCAGTTACTGGACGGATTATTCCTACGAGCAGTACTTC
TRBJ1-2	TRBV4-3	.	TRBD1	CASSHNNRGLNYGYTF	TGCGCCAGCAGCCACAATAACAGGGGGCTTAACTATGGCTACACCTTC
TRBJ2-2	TRBV5-5	.	.	CASRRNTGELFF	TGTGCCAGCAGGCGAAACACCGGGGAGCTGTTTTTT
TRBJ1-5	TRBV5-5	.	.	CASSLESDYQPQHF	TGTGCCAGCAGCTTGGAGTCTGACTATCAGCCCCAGCATTTT
TRBJ1-2	TRBV19	.	.	CASSRIQGSIDGYTF	TGTGCCAGTAGTAGAATACAGGGATCCATCGATGGCTACACCTTC
TRBJ1-3	TRBV6-1	.	.	CASSGRRGANSGNTIYF	TGTGCCAGCAGTGGGAGGAGGGGAGCCAACTCTGGAAACACCATATATTTT
TRBJ1-1	TRBV3-1/TRBV3-2	.	.	CASSHLTGNTEAFF	TGTGCCAGCAGCCATCTTACAGGGAACACTGAAGCTTTCTTT
TRBJ2-3	TRBV5-4	.	.	CASSPGLVVDTQYF	TGTGCCAGCAGCCCAGGACTGGTTGTAGATACGCAGTATTTT
TRBJ1-4	TRBV9	.	.	CASSVALGGETNEKLFF	TGTGCCAGCAGCGTAGCTCTCGGGGGGGAAACTAATGAAAAACTGTTTTTT
TRBJ2-2	TRBV5-1	.	TRBD2	CASSRARGGNTGELFF	TGCGCCAGCAGCCGAGCCCGGGGGGGCAACACCGGGGAGCTGTTTTTT
TRBJ1-5	TRBV3-1/TRBV3-2	.	.	CASSTQPGGNQPQHF	TGTGCCAGCAGCACACAACCGGGGGGCAATCAGCCCCAGCATTTT
TRBJ1-6	TRBV30	.	.	CAWSLGTGINSPLHF	TGTGCCTGGAGCCTTGGGACCGGGATTAATTCACCCCTCCACTTT
TRBJ1-6	TRBV6-5	.	.	CASRSDGASPLHF	TGTGCCAGCAGGAGTGACGGGGCTTCACCCCTCCACTTT
TRBJ2-5	TRBV5-5	.	TRBD1	CASSRGQVFTETQYF	TGTGCCAGCAGCCGAGGACAGGTCTTCACGGAGACCCAGTACTTC
TRBJ2-2	TRBV5-3	.	.	CARSQALGELFF	TGTGCCAGAAGCCAGGCTTTGGGGGAGCTGTTTTTT
TRBJ2-3	TRBV3-1/TRBV3-2	.	TRBD2	CASSLAGGPRVADTQYF	TGTGCCAGCAGCCTGGCGGGGGGGCCCAGGGTTGCAGATACGCAGTATTTT
TRBJ1-5	TRBV2	.	TRBD1	CASSGQGARQPQHF	TGTGCCAGCAGTGGACAGGGGGCAAGGCAGCCCCAGCATTTT
TRBJ2-2	TRBV27	.	.	CASSSKISGELFF	TGTGCCAGCAGTTCCAAGATTTCTGGTGAGCTGTTTTTT
TRBJ1-1	TRBV15	.	.	CATSRGGGAGVRNTEAFF	TGTGCCACCAGCAGAGGGGGAGGTGCGGGGGTCAGGAACACTGAAGCTTTCTTT
TRBJ2-7	TRBV30	.	.	CAWSDSLQGEQYF	TGTGCCTGGAGTGACAGTTTACAGGGCGAGCAGTACTTC
TRBJ2-5	TRBV2	.	TRBD2	CASSFSGNQETQYF	TGTGCCAGCAGTTTTAGCGGGAACCAAGAGACCCAGTACTTC
TRBJ1-1	TRBV7-2	.	.	CASSPLYMNTEAFF	TGTGCCAGCAGCCCCCTTTATATGAACACTGAAGCTTTCTTT